The T cell receptor beta chain described here comes from a study of cytomegalovirus exposure and HLA in healthy donors. PCR primers comprised 60 Vbeta and 13 Jbeta primers. Repertoires were generated with immunoSEQ multiplex PCR, while TCRdb's copy carries only in-frame clones and drops some. The table includes 150,000 or so clones, approximately 88% detected once. Study-level findings and limits: Some TCR beta chains (164 of them) were listed as cytomegalovirus-associated. Reportedly, diagnosis of cytomegalovirus status by the classifier showed high specificity and sensitivity.

This CDR3 region has 11 residues. Germline V lookup: CDR1 DFQATT, CDR2 SNEGSKA (reference sequence). The ends were cut back, 4 bases at V and 1 base at J, with 4 bases in the middle. Concerning this clone itself: Its specificity is not known.

Sequences were obtained from PBMCs. The chain recombines TRBV20-1 with TRBJ2-5; D gene uncertain. This receptor was identified in a boy between 2 and 10 years old in good health and CMV-seronegative. The CDR3 region has the DNA TGCAGTGCTACTCTCCAAGAGACCCAGTACTTC. This codes for CSATLQETQYF.